The clone carrying this T cell receptor beta chain turned up a few times. Its cognate antigen is unknown. Among ophthalmopathy patients, the Clinical Activity Score reached at least 3, the NOSPECS grade reached at least 4, and duration remained under 3 months. RNA transcripts yielded amplified TCR beta CDR3 regions. RT-PCR in the first round (using the HTBI primer set) targeted the TCR CDR3. TCRdb reprocessed the multiplex PCR reads with MiXCR, giving one entry per CDR3 protein. The table has 500,000 to 600,000 distinct CDR3 sequences, 15% to 20% seen once. The CDR3 is 16 residues long. Germline CDR1 PRHDT, CDR2 FYEKMQ (reference sequence). The V gene end was trimmed by 4 bases and the J gene end by 7 bases; junction bases not matched to a gene: 12. The data stem from a study of T cells in Graves' hyperthyroidism and ophthalmopathy. In the study overall: Sampling of peripheral blood happened at initial diagnosis, prior to any treatment.

The study, taken as a whole, reports: Most thyroid clonotypes that were expanded above 0.001 also turned up in blood.

The TCR comes from a man between 35 and 55 years old with Graves' ophthalmopathy. Sequencing was carried out using blood. The V and J genes are TRBV13 and TRBJ2-3; 9 nucleotides align to TRBD2. Here the CDR3 DNA reads TGTGCCAGCAGCTCTACTGGGGCGGGAGGGAAGTATACGCAGTATTTT. Protein sequence: CASSSTGAGGKYTQYF.